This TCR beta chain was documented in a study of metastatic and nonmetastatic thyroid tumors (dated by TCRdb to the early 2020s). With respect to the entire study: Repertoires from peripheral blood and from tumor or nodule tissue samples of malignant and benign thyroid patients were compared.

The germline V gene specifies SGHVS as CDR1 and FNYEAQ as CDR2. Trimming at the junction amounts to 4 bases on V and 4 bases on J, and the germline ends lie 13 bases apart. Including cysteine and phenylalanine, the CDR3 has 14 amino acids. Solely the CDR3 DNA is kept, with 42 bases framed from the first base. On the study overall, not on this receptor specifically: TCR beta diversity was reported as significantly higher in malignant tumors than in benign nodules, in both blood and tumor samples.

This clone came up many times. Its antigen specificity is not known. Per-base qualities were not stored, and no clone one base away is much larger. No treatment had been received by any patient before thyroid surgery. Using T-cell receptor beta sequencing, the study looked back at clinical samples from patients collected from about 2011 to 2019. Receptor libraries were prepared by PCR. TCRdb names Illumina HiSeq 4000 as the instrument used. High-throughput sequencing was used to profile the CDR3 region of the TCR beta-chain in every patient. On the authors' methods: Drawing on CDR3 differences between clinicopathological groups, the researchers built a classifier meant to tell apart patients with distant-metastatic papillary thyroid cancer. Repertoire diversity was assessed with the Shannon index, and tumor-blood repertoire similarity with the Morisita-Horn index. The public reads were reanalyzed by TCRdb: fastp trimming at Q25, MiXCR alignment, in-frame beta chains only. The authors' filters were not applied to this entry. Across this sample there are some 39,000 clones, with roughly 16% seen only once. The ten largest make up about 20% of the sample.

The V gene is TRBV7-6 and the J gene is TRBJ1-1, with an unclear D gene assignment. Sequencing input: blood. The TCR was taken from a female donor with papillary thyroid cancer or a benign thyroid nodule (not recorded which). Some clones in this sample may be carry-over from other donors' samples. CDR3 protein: CASSSRQGGTEAFF. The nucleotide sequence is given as TGTGCCAGCAGCTCCCGACAAGGAGGCACTGAAGCTTTCTTT.